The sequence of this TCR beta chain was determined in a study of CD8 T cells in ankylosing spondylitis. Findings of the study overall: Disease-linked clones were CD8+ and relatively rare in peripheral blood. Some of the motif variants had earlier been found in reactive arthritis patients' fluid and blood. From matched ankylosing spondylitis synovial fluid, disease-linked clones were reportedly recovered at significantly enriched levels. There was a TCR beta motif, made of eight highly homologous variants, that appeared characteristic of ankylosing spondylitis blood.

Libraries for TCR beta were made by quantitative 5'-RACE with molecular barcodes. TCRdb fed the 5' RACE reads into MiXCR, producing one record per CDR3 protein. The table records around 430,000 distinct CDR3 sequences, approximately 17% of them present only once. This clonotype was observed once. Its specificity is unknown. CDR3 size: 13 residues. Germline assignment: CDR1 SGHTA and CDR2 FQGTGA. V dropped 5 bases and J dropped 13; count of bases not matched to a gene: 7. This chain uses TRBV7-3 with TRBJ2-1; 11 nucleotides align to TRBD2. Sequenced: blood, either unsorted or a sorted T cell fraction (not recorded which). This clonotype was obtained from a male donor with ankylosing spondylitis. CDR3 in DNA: TGTGCCAGCAGCACCGGGACTAGCGGTAGTCAGTTCTTC. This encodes CASSTGTSGSQFF.